This TCR beta chain was recorded in a study of Ad26.COV2.S vaccination and SARS-CoV-2 variants. Study outcomes and limitations: Substantial response breadth was reportedly seen for spike-specific CD8+ and CD4+ T cells after vaccination.

CDR1 is GTSNPN and CDR2 is SVGIG in the germline V gene (reference sequence). The length of the CDR3 is 14 residues. V was shortened by 0 bases and J by 0 bases, with 6 bases between the two germline ends. Sequenced by immunoSEQ multiplex PCR; TCRdb stores in-frame clones only, minus some. The sample yields some 370,000 clones, about 80% seen once. Documented treatment: 15 to 20 received Ad26.COV2.S at low or high dose, single or two shots; about five received placebo; per-sample allocation not given. Sampling occurred on day 63 after the first vaccine or placebo injection. A Boston adult aged 18-55 years was the donor. In the vaccine, an Ad26 vector expressed the SARS-CoV-2 spike of the Wuhan strain. Points on this clone: Antigen: not known.

The gene calls are TRBV30 and TRBJ1-3; unclear D gene. The receptor was isolated from a person between 18 and 65 years old who received the Ad26.COV2.S COVID-19 vaccine or a placebo. The input for sequencing was peripheral blood, taken in a trial of Ad26.COV2.S vaccine versus placebo. This CDR3 reads CAWSVSNSGNTIYF. As DNA, the CDR3 is TGTGCCTGGAGTGTGAGCAACTCTGGAAACACCATATATTTT.